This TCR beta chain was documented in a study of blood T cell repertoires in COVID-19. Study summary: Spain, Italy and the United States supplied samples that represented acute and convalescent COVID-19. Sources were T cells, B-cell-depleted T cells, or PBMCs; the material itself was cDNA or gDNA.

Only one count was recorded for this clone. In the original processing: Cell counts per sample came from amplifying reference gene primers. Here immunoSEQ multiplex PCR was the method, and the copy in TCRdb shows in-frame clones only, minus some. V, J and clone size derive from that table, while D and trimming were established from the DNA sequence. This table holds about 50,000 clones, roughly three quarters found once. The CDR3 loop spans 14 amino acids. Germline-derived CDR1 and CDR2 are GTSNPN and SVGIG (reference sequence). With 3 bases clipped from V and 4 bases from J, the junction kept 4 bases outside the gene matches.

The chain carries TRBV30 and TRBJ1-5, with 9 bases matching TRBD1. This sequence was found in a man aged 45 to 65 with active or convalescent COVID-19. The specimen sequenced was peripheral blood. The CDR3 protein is CAWSPGQGNQPQHF. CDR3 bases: TGTGCCTGGAGCCCGGGACAGGGAAATCAGCCCCAGCATTTT.